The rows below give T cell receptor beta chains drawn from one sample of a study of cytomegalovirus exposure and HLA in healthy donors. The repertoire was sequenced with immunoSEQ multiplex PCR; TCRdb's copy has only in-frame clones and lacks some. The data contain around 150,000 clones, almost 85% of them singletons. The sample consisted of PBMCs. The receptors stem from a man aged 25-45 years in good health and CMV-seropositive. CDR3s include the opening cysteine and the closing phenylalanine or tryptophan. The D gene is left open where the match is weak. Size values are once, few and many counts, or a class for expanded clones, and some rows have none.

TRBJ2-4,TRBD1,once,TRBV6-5,CASRGTGENIQYF,TGTGCCAGCAGGGGGACAGGGGAAAACATTCAGTACTTC
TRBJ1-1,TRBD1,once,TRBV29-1,CSVDPTGGRNTEAFF,TGCAGCGTTGACCCGACAGGGGGAAGAAACACTGAAGCTTTCTTT
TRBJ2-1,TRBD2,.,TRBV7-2,CASSLVTSGGYNEQFF,TGTGCCAGCAGCTTAGTGACTAGCGGAGGTTACAATGAGCAGTTCTTC
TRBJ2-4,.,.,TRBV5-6,CASRGRYKNIQYF,TGTGCCAGCAGGGGCAGGTACAAAAACATTCAGTACTTC
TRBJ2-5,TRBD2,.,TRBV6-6,CASSPSGQETQYF,TGTGCCAGCAGTCCTAGCGGTCAAGAGACCCAGTACTTC
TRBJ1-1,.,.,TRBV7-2,CASSLVGGGRNTEAFF,TGTGCCAGCAGCTTAGTCGGGGGGGGGAGGAACACTGAAGCTTTCTTT
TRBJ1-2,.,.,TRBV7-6,CASSSNIDSYGYTF,TGTGCCAGCAGCTCGAATATAGACAGCTATGGCTACACCTTC
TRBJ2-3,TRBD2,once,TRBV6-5,CASRVAGAHTQYF,TGTGCCAGCAGGGTAGCGGGGGCCCATACGCAGTATTTT
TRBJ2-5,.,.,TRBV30,CAWSGQTMQETQYF,TGTGCCTGGAGCGGACAGACGATGCAAGAGACCCAGTACTTC
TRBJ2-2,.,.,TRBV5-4,CASSPLYTGELFF,TGTGCCAGCAGCCCCTTATATACCGGGGAGCTGTTTTTT
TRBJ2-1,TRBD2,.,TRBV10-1,CASSEGTSGGVQFF,TGCGCCAGCAGTGAAGGGACTAGCGGGGGGGTCCAGTTCTTC
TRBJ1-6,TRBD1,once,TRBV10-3,CAISEQGPDSPLHF,TGTGCCATCAGTGAACAGGGGCCGGATTCACCCCTCCACTTT
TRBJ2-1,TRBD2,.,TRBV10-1,CASSESERDNEQFF,TGCGCCAGCAGTGAGTCGGAGCGGGATAATGAGCAGTTCTTC
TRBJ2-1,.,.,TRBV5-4,CASSISSNNEQFF,TGTGCCAGCAGCATATCAAGCAACAATGAGCAGTTCTTC
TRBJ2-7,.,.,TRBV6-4,CASSEQQGLGEQYF,TGTGCCAGCAGTGAGCAACAGGGCCTCGGCGAGCAGTACTTC
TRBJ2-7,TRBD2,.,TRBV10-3,CAMTAGGGSYEQYF,TGTGCCATGACAGCGGGGGGAGGCTCCTACGAGCAGTACTTC
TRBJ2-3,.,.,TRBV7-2,CASSDSPSLHTQYF,TGTGCCAGCAGCGACAGTCCCTCACTACATACGCAGTATTTT
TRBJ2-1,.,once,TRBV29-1,CSVNRDNYNEQFF,TGCAGCGTCAACCGGGACAACTACAATGAGCAGTTCTTC
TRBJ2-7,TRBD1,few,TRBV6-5,CASSYGQGSSYEQYF,TGTGCCAGCAGTTACGGACAGGGATCCTCCTACGAGCAGTACTTC
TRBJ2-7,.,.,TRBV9,CASSENVGGGKNEQYF,TGTGCCAGCAGCGAGAACGTAGGGGGGGGGAAAAACGAGCAGTACTTC
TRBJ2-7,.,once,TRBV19,CASSIGDTYEQYF,TGTGCCAGTAGTATTGGTGACACCTACGAGCAGTACTTC
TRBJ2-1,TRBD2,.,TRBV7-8,CAGLAGGRDGEQFF,TGTGCCGGATTAGCGGGAGGCCGTGATGGTGAGCAGTTCTTC
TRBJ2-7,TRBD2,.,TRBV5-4,CASSLAPGGFYEQYF,TGTGCCAGCAGCTTGGCGCCGGGGGGATTCTACGAGCAGTACTTC
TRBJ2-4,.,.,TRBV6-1,CASSVSPLSIAKNIQYF,TGTGCCAGCAGTGTTAGCCCGCTGTCCATAGCCAAAAACATTCAGTACTTC
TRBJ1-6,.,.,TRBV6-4,CASSDSASSPLHF,TGTGCCAGCAGTGACTCAGCTAGTTCACCCCTCCACTTT
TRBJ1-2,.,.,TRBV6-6,CASMAPRGYTF,TGTGCCAGCATGGCCCCCAGGGGCTACACCTTC
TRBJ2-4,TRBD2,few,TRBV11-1,CASSPLAGNKNIQYF,TGTGCCAGCAGCCCACTAGCGGGAAACAAAAACATTCAGTACTTC
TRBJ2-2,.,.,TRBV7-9,CASSFWGGTGELFF,TGTGCCAGCAGCTTTTGGGGCGGCACCGGGGAGCTGTTTTTT
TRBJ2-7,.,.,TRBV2,CASRRGGGSLYEQYF,TGTGCCAGCAGGAGAGGTGGGGGGTCCCTCTACGAGCAGTACTTC
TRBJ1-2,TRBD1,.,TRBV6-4,CASSTTGKGYGYTF,TGTGCCAGCAGTACGACAGGGAAAGGCTATGGCTACACCTTC
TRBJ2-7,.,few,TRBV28,CASSTISYEQYF,TGTGCCAGCAGCACAATCTCCTACGAGCAGTACTTC
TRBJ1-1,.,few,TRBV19,CASPPPRSLNTEAFF,TGTGCCAGTCCCCCTCCCCGGTCCCTGAACACTGAAGCTTTCTTT